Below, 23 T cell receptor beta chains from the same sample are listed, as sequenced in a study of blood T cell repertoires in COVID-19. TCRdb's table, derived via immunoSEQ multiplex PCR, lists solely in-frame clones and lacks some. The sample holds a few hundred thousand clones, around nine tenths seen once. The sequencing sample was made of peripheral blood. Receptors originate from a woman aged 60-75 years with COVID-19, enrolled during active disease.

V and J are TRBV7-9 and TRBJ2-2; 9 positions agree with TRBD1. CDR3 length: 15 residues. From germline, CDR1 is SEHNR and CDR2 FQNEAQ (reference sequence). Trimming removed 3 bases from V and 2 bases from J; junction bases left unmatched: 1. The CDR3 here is CASSFTGGNTGELFF. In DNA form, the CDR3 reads TGTGCCAGCAGCTTTACAGGGGGCAACACCGGGGAGCTGTTTTTT.

The chain's CDR3 is CASTADGGNNEQFF. Written as DNA, the CDR3 is TGTGCCAGCACGGCGGATGGGGGGAACAATGAGCAGTTCTTC. V is TRBV28 and J is TRBJ2-1; tentatively, D is TRBD2 (6 bases). Germline loops: CDR1 MDHEN, CDR2 SYDVKM. With 7 bases removed from V and 5 bases from J, the gap between germline ends came to 15 bases. CDR3 length: 14 amino acids.

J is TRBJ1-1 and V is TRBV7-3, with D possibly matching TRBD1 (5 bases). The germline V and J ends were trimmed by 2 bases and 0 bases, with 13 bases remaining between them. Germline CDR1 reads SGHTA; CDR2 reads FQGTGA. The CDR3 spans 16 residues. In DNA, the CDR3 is TGTGCCAGCAGCTTAGGCCCAGGGCTCATGAACACTGAAGCTTTCTTT. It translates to CASSLGPGLMNTEAFF.

The CDR3 DNA is TGCGCCAGCAGCTTGGTGCTAGCGGGGGCAGATACGCAGTATTTT. Translated: CASSLVLAGADTQYF. The rearrangement joins TRBV5-1 to TRBJ2-3; 10 bases fit TRBD2. The length of the CDR3 is 15 residues. The trim removed 0 bases at V and 4 bases at J, leaving 2 bases unmatched. Looked up from germline, CDR1 is SGHRS and CDR2 is YFSETQ.

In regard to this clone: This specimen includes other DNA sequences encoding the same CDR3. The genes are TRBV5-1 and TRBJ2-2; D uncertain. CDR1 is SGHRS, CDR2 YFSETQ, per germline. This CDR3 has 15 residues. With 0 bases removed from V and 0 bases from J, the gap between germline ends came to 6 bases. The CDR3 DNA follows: TGCGCCAGCAGCTTGGGCCAGACGAACACCGGGGAGCTGTTTTTT. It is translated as CASSLGQTNTGELFF.

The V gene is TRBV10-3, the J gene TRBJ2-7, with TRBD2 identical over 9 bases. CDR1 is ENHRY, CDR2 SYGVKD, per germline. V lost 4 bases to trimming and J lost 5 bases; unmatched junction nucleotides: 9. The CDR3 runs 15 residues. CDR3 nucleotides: TGTGCCATCAGTGGCCTGACTAGCGGTGTCGACGAGCAGTACTTC. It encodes CAISGLTSGVDEQYF.

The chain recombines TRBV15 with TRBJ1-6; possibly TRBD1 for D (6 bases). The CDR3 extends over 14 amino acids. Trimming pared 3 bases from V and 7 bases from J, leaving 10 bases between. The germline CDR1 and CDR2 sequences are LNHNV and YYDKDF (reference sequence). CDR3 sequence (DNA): TGTGCCACCAGCAGGGACAGCCTCAATTCACCCCTCCACTTT. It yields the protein CATSRDSLNSPLHF.

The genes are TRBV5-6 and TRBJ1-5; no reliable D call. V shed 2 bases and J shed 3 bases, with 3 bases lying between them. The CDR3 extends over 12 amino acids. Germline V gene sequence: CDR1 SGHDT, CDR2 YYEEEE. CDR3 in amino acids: CASSFHNQPQHF. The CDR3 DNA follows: TGTGCCAGCAGCTTCCACAATCAGCCCCAGCATTTT.

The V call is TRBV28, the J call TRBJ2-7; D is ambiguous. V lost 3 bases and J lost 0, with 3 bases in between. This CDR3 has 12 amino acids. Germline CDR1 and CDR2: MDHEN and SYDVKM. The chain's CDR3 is CASSFLSYEQYF. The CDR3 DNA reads TGTGCCAGCAGTTTCCTCTCCTACGAGCAGTACTTC.

The CDR3 here is CASSLSTGANEQYF. The CDR3 coding sequence is TGCGCCAGCAGCTTATCGACAGGGGCAAACGAGCAGTACTTC. The chain recombines TRBV5-1 with TRBJ2-7; 8 bases align to TRBD1. The CDR3 contains 14 residues. J lost 5 bases, V lost 2 bases, and 6 bases had no gene match. Germline V lookup: CDR1 SGHRS, CDR2 YFSETQ.

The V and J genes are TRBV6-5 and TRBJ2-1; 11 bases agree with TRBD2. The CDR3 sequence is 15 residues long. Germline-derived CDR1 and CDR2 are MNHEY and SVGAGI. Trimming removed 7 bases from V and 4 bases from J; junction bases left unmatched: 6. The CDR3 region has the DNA TGTGCCAGCACTTTGACTAGCGGGATTTACAATGAGCAGTTCTTC. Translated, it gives CASTLTSGIYNEQFF.

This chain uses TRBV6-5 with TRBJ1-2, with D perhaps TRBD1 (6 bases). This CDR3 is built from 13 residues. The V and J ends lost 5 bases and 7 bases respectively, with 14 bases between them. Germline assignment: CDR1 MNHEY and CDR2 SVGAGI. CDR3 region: CASSPTGFSGYTF. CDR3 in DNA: TGTGCCAGCAGTCCTACAGGGTTTTCTGGCTACACCTTC.

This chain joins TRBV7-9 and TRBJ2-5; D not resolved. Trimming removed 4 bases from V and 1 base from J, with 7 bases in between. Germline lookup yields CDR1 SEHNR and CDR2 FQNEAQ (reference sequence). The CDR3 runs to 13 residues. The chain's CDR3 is CASSSFGQETQYF. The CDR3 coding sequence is TGTGCCAGCAGCTCCTTCGGCCAAGAGACCCAGTACTTC.

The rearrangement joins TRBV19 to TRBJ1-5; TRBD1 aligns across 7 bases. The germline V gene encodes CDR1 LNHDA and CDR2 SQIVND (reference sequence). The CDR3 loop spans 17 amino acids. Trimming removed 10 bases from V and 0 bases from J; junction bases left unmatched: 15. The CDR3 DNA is TGTGCCACCAGACAGGGACTCGGAGGATATAGCAATCAGCCCCAGCATTTT. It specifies CATRQGLGGYSNQPQHF.

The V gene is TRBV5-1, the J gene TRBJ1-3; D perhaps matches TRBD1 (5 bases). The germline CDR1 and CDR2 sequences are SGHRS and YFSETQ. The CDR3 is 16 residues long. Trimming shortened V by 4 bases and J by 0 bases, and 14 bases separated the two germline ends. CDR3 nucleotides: TGCGCCAGCAGCGGGGGAGGACTGAGCTCTGGAAACACCATATATTTT. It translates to CASSGGGLSSGNTIYF.

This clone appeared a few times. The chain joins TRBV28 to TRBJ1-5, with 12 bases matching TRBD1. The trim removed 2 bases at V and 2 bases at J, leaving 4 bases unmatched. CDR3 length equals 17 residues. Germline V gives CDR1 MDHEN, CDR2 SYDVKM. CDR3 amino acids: CASSLRDRGRGNQPQHF. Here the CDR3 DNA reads TGTGCCAGCAGTTTACGGGACAGGGGGCGAGGCAATCAGCCCCAGCATTTT.

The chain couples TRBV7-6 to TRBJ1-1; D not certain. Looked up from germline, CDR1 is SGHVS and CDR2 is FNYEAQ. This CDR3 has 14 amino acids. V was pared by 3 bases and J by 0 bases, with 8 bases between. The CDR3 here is CASSLRYMNTEAFF. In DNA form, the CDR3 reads TGTGCCAGCAGCTTGAGATATATGAACACTGAAGCTTTCTTT.

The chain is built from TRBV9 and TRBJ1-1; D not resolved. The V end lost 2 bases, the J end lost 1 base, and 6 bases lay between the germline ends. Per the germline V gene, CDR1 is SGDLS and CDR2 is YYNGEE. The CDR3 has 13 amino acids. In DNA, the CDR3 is TGTGCCAGCAGCGTGAACAGGAACACTGAAGCTTTCTTT. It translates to CASSVNRNTEAFF.

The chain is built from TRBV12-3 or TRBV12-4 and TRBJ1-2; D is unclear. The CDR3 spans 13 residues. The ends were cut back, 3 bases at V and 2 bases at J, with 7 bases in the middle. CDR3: CASSFGLNYGYTF. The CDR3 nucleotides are TGTGCCAGCAGTTTTGGACTGAACTATGGCTACACCTTC.

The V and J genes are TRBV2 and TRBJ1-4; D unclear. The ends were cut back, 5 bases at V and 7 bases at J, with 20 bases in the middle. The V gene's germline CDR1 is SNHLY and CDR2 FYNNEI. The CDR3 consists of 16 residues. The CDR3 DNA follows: TGTGCCAGCAGTTCTCCGACGGCGCGGTCGAGTGAAAAACTGTTTTTT. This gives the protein CASSSPTARSSEKLFF.

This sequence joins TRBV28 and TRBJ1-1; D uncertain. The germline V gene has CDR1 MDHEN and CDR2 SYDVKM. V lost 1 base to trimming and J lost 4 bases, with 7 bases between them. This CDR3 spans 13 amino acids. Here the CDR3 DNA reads TGTGCCAGCAGTTTATCCGGGGTCACTGAAGCTTTCTTT. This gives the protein CASSLSGVTEAFF.

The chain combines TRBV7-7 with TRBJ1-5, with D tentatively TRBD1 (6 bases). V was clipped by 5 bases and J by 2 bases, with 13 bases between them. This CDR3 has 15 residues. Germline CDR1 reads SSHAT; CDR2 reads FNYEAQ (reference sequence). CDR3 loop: CASSPRGPGNQPQHF. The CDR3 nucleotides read TGTGCCAGCAGCCCCAGGGGACCTGGCAATCAGCCCCAGCATTTT. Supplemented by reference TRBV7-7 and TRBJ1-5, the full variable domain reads GAGVSQSPRYKVTKRGQDVTLRCDPISSHATLYWYQQALGQGPEFLTYFNYEAQPDKSGLPSDRFSAERPEGSISTLTIQRTEQRDSAMYRCASSPRGPGNQPQHFGDGTRLSIL.

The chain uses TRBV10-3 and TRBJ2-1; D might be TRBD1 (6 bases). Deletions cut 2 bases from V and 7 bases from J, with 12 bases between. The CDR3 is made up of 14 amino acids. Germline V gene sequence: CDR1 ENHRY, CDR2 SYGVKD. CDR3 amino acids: CAISESGQLNEQFF. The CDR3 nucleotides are TGTGCCATCAGTGAGAGCGGACAGCTTAATGAGCAGTTCTTC.